A single sample gave rise to the 24 T cell receptor beta chains below, sequenced in a study of T cell repertoires in cytomegalovirus infection. What these receptors recognize is not known. A single record per CDR3 protein comes from TCRdb applying MiXCR to the reads. The sample holds around 800,000 distinct CDR3 sequences, about 31% seen once. Sequencing was performed on cultured CD8+ T cells from PBMCs, taken from culture after CMV antigen stimulation. These receptors were collected from a human donor in good health (CMV status not recorded). Some clones in this sample may be carry-over from other donors' samples.

The genes are TRBV7-9 and TRBJ2-3; no firm D call. Trimming cost V 5 bases and J 5 bases, with 11 bases left between them. CDR3 length equals 13 residues. Germline CDR1 is SEHNR and CDR2 is FQNEAQ (reference sequence). The DNA of the CDR3 is TGTGCCAGCAGCCCACCCACTGAAGATACGCAGTATTTT. Translating it yields CASSPPTEDTQYF. The full variable domain, rest sourced from reference TRBV7-9 and TRBJ2-3, is DTGVSQNPRHKITKRGQNVTFRCDPISEHNRLYWYRQTLGQGPEFLTYFQNEAQLEKSRLLSDRFSAERPKGSFSTLEIQRTEQGDSAMYLCASSPPTEDTQYFGPGTRLTVL.

CDR3 coding DNA: TGTGCCAGCAGTGGAGCGGGAAGGACAGACAACTATGGCTACACCTTC. This encodes CASSGAGRTDNYGYTF. The J gene is TRBJ1-2, the V gene TRBV6-1, with D perhaps TRBD1 (6 bases). V lost 4 bases, J lost 2 bases, and 17 bases lay in between. This CDR3 is built from 16 residues. Per the germline V gene, CDR1 is MNHNS and CDR2 is SASEGT.

The chain employs TRBV12-3 or TRBV12-4 and TRBJ2-1; 11 positions agree with TRBD2. V lost 7 bases, J lost 9 bases, and 14 bases stayed unmatched. The CDR3 has 16 residues. The CDR3 sequence is CASIPGGTSGLFEQFF. As DNA, the CDR3 is TGTGCCAGCATCCCAGGGGGGACTAGCGGTTTATTTGAGCAGTTCTTC.

This clonotype was counted many times. The rearrangement links TRBV7-9 to TRBJ2-5, with TRBD1 as a possible D gene (5 bases). Germline V gene lookup returns CDR1 SEHNR and CDR2 FQNEAQ (reference sequence). V was clipped by 3 bases and J by 5 bases, with 7 bases between them. There are 12 residues in the CDR3. The CDR3 protein is CASSFRQETQYF. The CDR3 DNA reads as TGTGCCAGCAGCTTTCGACAGGAGACCCAGTACTTC.

This sequence joins TRBV19 and TRBJ2-5; possibly TRBD2 for D (5 bases). The CDR3 sequence is 14 residues long. Germline assignment: CDR1 LNHDA and CDR2 SQIVND (reference sequence). Deletions cut 5 bases from V and 7 bases from J, with 17 bases between. The CDR3 DNA reads TGTGCCAGTAGTCCCGGTCCCAGCGGCGGGACCCAGTACTTC. This sequence encodes CASSPGPSGGTQYF.

This rearrangement joins TRBV7-9 to TRBJ1-2, with no clear D. From germline, CDR1 is SEHNR and CDR2 FQNEAQ (reference sequence). CDR3 length: 14 residues. V was pared by 5 bases and J by 4 bases, with 14 bases between. The CDR3 spells CASSPPTLPYGYTF. The CDR3 nucleotides read TGTGCCAGCAGCCCGCCGACCCTACCCTATGGCTACACCTTC.

This clonotype was recorded a few times. The CDR3 loop reads CASSHGDPEAFF. CDR3 in DNA: TGTGCCAGCAGTCACGGGGACCCAGAAGCTTTCTTT. V and J are TRBV6-5 and TRBJ1-1; TRBD1 might be the D (5 bases). V lost 5 bases, J lost 8 bases, and 12 bases lay in between. The germline V gene has CDR1 MNHEY and CDR2 SVGAGI. The CDR3 contains 12 residues.

This clonotype was seen just once. This may be a read error: a much more frequent sequence differs by one nucleotide. The chain carries TRBV7-6 and TRBJ2-1; D not certain. V shed 2 bases and J shed 3 bases, with 17 bases lying between them. The CDR3 has 17 amino acids. The V gene's germline CDR1 is SGHVS and CDR2 FNYEAQ. This CDR3 reads CASSLSNMVAIYNEQFF. In nucleotides, the CDR3 is TGTGCCAGCAGCTTATCAAATATGGTGGCTATCTACAATGAGCAGTTCTTC.

V and J are TRBV9 and TRBJ1-1; the D gene is possibly TRBD1 (6 bases). CDR1 is SGDLS and CDR2 is YYNGEE in the germline V gene. The CDR3 covers 16 residues. V shed 0 bases and J shed 7 bases, with 19 bases lying between them. The chain's CDR3 is CASSVATWTARDEAFF. DNA of the CDR3: TGTGCCAGCAGCGTAGCTACTTGGACAGCTCGCGATGAAGCTTTCTTT.

This chain connects TRBV9 to TRBJ2-1, with 7 bases fitting TRBD2. The CDR3 is made up of 14 amino acids. Losses at the gene ends were 4 bases for V and 6 bases for J; bases not matched to a gene: 7. The germline V gene has CDR1 SGDLS and CDR2 YYNGEE. The CDR3 DNA is TGTGCCAGCAGCCCGGGGGGTTTTGGCAATGAGCAGTTCTTC. Translation gives CASSPGGFGNEQFF. Complete variable domain (other parts from reference TRBV9 and TRBJ2-1): DSGVTQTPKHLITATGQRVTLRCSPRSGDLSVYWYQQSLDQGLQFLIQYYNGEERAKGNILERFSAQQFPDLHSELNLSSLELGDSALYFCASSPGGFGNEQFFGPGTRLTVL.

The table lists this clonotype with many counts. The V gene is TRBV12-3 or TRBV12-4, the J gene TRBJ1-2; 8 bases align to TRBD1. The CDR3 runs to 13 residues. V lost 5 bases and J lost 4; bases outside the gene matches: 3. CDR3 sequence (DNA): TGTGCCAGCAGTCCAGGGGGCATCTATGGCTACACCTTC. This encodes CASSPGGIYGYTF.

This chain joins TRBV10-2 and TRBJ2-7; no clear D. V gave up 2 bases and J gave up 0 bases, with 17 bases separating them. Germline CDR1 WSHSY, CDR2 SAAADI. The CDR3 runs 17 residues. The CDR3 spells CASSEPLRKGTSYEQYF. CDR3 DNA: TGCGCCAGCAGTGAGCCCCTCAGGAAGGGAACCTCCTACGAGCAGTACTTC.

Many counts were recorded for this clonotype. The CDR3 protein is CASSLTSAGGRLYGYTF. The DNA of the CDR3 is TGTGCCAGCAGCCTTACCTCGGCAGGAGGACGGCTATATGGCTACACCTTC. V is TRBV11-1 and J is TRBJ1-2; D is undetermined. The ends were cut back, 5 bases at V and 5 bases at J, with 24 bases in the middle. Germline V gene sequence: CDR1 SGHAT, CDR2 FQDESV (reference sequence). The CDR3 covers 17 residues. Together with reference TRBV11-1 and TRBJ1-2, the CDR3 gives the full variable domain: EAEVAQSPRYKITEKSQAVAFWCDPISGHATLYWYRQILGQGPELLVQFQDESVVDDSQLPKDRFSAERLKGVDSTLKIQPAELGDSAMYLCASSLTSAGGRLYGYTFGSGTRLTVV.

This clonotype was counted a few times. J is TRBJ2-5 and V is TRBV2, with 7 bases identical to TRBD2. Looked up from germline, CDR1 is SNHLY and CDR2 is FYNNEI. The CDR3 extends over 16 amino acids. The V and J ends lost 7 bases and 5 bases, in that order; junction bases with no gene match: 16. CDR3 sequence reads: CASTERAGDPSETQYF. CDR3 coding DNA: TGTGCCAGCACCGAAAGGGCGGGGGATCCTTCGGAGACCCAGTACTTC.

This clonotype was seen a few times. J is TRBJ1-2 and V is TRBV6-6, with TRBD1 as a possible D gene (6 bases). Per the germline V gene, CDR1 is MNHNY and CDR2 is SVGAGI (reference sequence). The CDR3 is made up of 17 amino acids. Trimming pared 6 bases from V and 0 bases from J, leaving 20 bases between. For the CDR3, the DNA is TGTGCCAGCAGAGGGGATGGGACACCCTTAGCTAACTATGGCTACACCTTC. Translation: CASRGDGTPLANYGYTF.

This rearrangement joins TRBV20-1 to TRBJ2-1; D not resolved. Germline values: CDR1 DFQATT, CDR2 SNEGSKA (reference sequence). The V and J ends lost 0 bases and 3 bases respectively, with 12 bases between them. The CDR3 length is 15 residues. This CDR3 is CSARDWRPFYNEQFF. As DNA, the CDR3 is TGCAGTGCTAGAGATTGGCGACCCTTCTACAATGAGCAGTTCTTC.

This clonotype was counted a few times. CDR3 nucleotides: TGCGCCAGCAGCCAAGAAATGGGACTAGCGGGGGTAGATACGCAGTATTTT. Amino acids: CASSQEMGLAGVDTQYF. This chain links TRBV4-1 with TRBJ2-3; TRBD2 matches 14 bases. V shed 0 bases and J 5 bases; nucleotides not matched to a gene: 4. The CDR3 covers 17 residues. CDR1 and CDR2 (germline): MGHRA, YSYEKL.

The rearrangement joins TRBV12-3 or TRBV12-4 to TRBJ2-5; the match to TRBD2 covers 7 bases. The CDR3 consists of 15 residues. V gave up 0 bases and J gave up 5 bases; unmatched junction bases: 6. CDR3 sequence: CASSLAGGNGETQYF. The CDR3 nucleotides read TGTGCCAGCAGTTTAGCGGGGGGGAATGGTGAGACCCAGTACTTC.

This clonotype turned up a few times. V usage is TRBV7-8 and J usage is TRBJ1-2; 10 bases line up with TRBD1. This CDR3 has 16 residues. From germline, CDR1 is SGHVS and CDR2 FQNEAQ. The J segment lost 2 bases and the V segment lost 4 bases, leaving 7 bases of the junction unmatched. CDR3 sequence: CASSSGTGAINYGYTF. The CDR3 nucleotides are TGTGCCAGCAGCTCCGGGACAGGGGCTATAAACTATGGCTACACCTTC. The full variable domain, with the rest looked up from reference TRBV7-8 and TRBJ1-2, is GAGVSQSPRYKVAKRGQDVALRCDPISGHVSLFWYQQALGQGPEFLTYFQNEAQLDKSGLPSDRFFAERPEGSVSTLKIQRTQQEDSAVYLCASSSGTGAINYGYTFGSGTRLTVV.

The rearrangement links TRBV12-3 or TRBV12-4 to TRBJ1-1; 9 bases are shared with TRBD1. The V and J ends lost 5 bases and 5 bases, in that order; junction bases with no gene match: 3. The CDR3 extends over 13 amino acids. This CDR3 reads CASSGDRATEAFF. CDR3 sequence (DNA): TGTGCCAGCAGTGGGGACAGGGCAACTGAAGCTTTCTTT.

The chain joins TRBV27 to TRBJ2-7; TRBD1 matches 7 bases. After removal of 6 bases from V and 2 bases from J, the junction contained 7 bases not matched to a gene. The CDR3 consists of 14 residues. The V gene's germline CDR1 is MNHEY and CDR2 SMNVEV (reference sequence). CDR3 region: CASSQWTGAYEQYV. In nucleotides, the CDR3 is TGTGCCAGCAGCCAATGGACAGGAGCCTACGAGCAGTACGTC.

V usage is TRBV6-1 and J usage is TRBJ2-5, with TRBD1 matching 10 bases. Trimming cost V 8 bases and J 5 bases; bases outside gene matches: 8. CDR1 is MNHNS and CDR2 is SASEGT in the germline V gene. The CDR3 contains 14 residues. CDR3 sequence (DNA): TGTGCCAGCGAGGGACAGGGGCCGAGGGAGACCCAGTACTTC. It specifies CASEGQGPRETQYF.

CDR3: CASSSLDSRLQETQYF. The CDR3 region has the DNA TGTGCCAGCAGCTCTTTGGACAGCCGACTCCAAGAGACCCAGTACTTC. The gene calls are TRBV6-2 or TRBV6-3 and TRBJ2-5, with D tentatively TRBD1 (6 bases). V dropped 6 bases and J dropped 1 base, with 18 bases sitting between them. The CDR3 totals 16 residues. CDR1 and CDR2 (germline): MNHEY, SVGEGT.

This chain connects TRBV4-1 to TRBJ1-4, with D unresolved. The CDR3 has 15 residues. The V and J ends lost 5 bases and 3 bases respectively, with 13 bases between them. CDR1 and CDR2 from the germline V gene are MGHRA and YSYEKL. The CDR3 loop is CASSTIAFSNEKLFF. The CDR3 DNA reads as TGCGCCAGCAGCACAATAGCCTTTTCTAATGAAAAACTGTTTTTT.